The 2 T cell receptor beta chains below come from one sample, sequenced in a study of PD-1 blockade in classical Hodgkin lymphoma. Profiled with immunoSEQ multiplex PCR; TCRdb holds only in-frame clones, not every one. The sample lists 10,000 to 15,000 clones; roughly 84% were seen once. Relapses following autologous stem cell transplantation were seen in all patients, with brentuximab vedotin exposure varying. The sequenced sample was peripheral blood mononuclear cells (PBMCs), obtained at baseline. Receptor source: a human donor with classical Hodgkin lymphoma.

The CDR3 DNA sequence: TGTGCCAGCAGCCCTGGACTAGGATACAATGAGCAGTTCTTC. Translating gives CASSPGLGYNEQFF. This chain joins TRBV7-2 and TRBJ2-1, with 7 bases matching TRBD2. CDR3 length equals 14 residues. The germline gives CDR1 SGHTA, CDR2 FQGNSA. The V gene end was trimmed by 5 bases and the J gene end by 4 bases; junction bases not matched to a gene: 5.

The CDR3 nucleotides read TGTGCCAGCAGTTCAAGACAGGGGGGTCAGCCCCAGCATTTT. It translates to CASSSRQGGQPQHF. This chain joins TRBV27 and TRBJ1-5, with 9 bases matching TRBD1. Trimming removed 4 bases from V and 6 bases from J; junction bases left unmatched: 4. The CDR3 loop spans 14 amino acids. CDR1 is MNHEY and CDR2 is SMNVEV in the germline V gene (reference sequence).